The present T cell receptor beta chain was sequenced within a study of a mutant IDH1 vaccine in newly diagnosed glioma. The wider study: Earlier treatment was radiotherapy, temozolomide, or both, with most getting both.

Time point here: week 23, last vaccination. Vaccination used 300 ug of mutant IDH1 20-mer peptide per dose, with topical imiquimod. With regard to this clone: No antigen is known for it.

Sequenced by immunoSEQ multiplex PCR; TCRdb stores in-frame clones only, minus some. The sample has tens of thousands of clones, around 76% seen once. Findings of the study overall: Top-clonotype changes in peripheral T cells seemed unrelated to pseudoprogression.

This receptor was identified in a man aged 45-60 years with glioma. The sample in question was PBMCs, obtained from a glioma patient whose treatment included an IDH1 peptide vaccine.

The CDR3 here is CASSMGSYTEAFF. In DNA form, the CDR3 reads TGTGCCAGTAGTATGGGGTCCTACACTGAAGCTTTCTTT. This chain links TRBV19 with TRBJ1-1; no firm D call. The germline gives CDR1 LNHDA, CDR2 SQIVND (reference sequence). The V gene lost 3 bases and the J gene lost 3 bases, with 8 bases spanning the gap. CDR3 length equals 13 residues.